This passage covers 2 T cell receptor beta chains from one sample sequenced in a study of blood T cell repertoires in COVID-19. Profiling relied on immunoSEQ multiplex PCR, and the TCRdb table lists in-frame clones only, not all of them. Here the sample spans some 150,000 clones, 89% being singletons. Specimen: peripheral blood. The receptors derive from a man aged 60-69 years with acute or convalescent COVID-19.

The J gene is TRBJ2-3, the V gene TRBV5-1; TRBD2 aligns across 8 bases. Germline-derived CDR1 and CDR2 are SGHRS and YFSETQ. J was trimmed by 6 bases and V by 1 base; bases with no gene match: 4. The CDR3 covers 14 residues. The CDR3 DNA follows: TGCGCCAGCAGCTTGACAGCGGGGGCCGATACGCAGTATTTT. Protein: CASSLTAGADTQYF.

Only one count was recorded for this clone. This chain joins TRBV24-1 and TRBJ1-1; D perhaps matches TRBD1 (5 bases). Germline V gives CDR1 KGHDR, CDR2 SFDVKD. The CDR3 covers 13 residues. V was pared by 9 bases and J by 1 base, with 11 bases between. The CDR3 bases are TGTGCCACCCGACAGACAGAGAACACTGAAGCTTTCTTT. Translating it yields CATRQTENTEAFF.